This TCR beta chain was sequenced in a study of blood T cell repertoires in COVID-19 (dated by TCRdb to the early 2020s). For the study in its entirety: Samples from collaborators originated in the United States, Italy and Spain and spanned both the acute and convalescent phases of COVID-19. HLA class I and class II types, where available, came from metadata supplied by the sample provider rather than from assay-based typing. The prospective study material was composed of cDNA or gDNA derived from T cells, B-cell-depleted T cells, or PBMCs. The samples were drawn from two sources: the first 160 participants of the ongoing ImmuneRACE study, and over 1,000 subjects contributed by 6 global collaborators. A freely available public database, intended as a resource for researchers studying the immune response to SARS-CoV-2, is where the repertoires were released. The sample metadata nearly always contained a de-identified subject ID, COVID-19 status, age in years and sex. The dataset comprised deeply sampled blood TCRbeta repertoires from subjects exposed to, actively infected with, or recovered from COVID-19.

Results and caveats for the whole study, not just this receptor: How much clinical and demographic metadata was included differed by source and by participant, and the metadata was provided uncurated.

The CDR3 spans 15 residues, from the cysteine through the phenylalanine. Only the CDR3 part of the read is kept: 45 bases, read in frame from the first base. V and J lose 4 bases and 2 bases, and a span of 16 bases separates them. Taken from the germline V gene, the CDR1 and CDR2 loops are SGHRS and YFSETQ. For this clone: This receptor's antigen is unknown. No much larger clone exists at a distance of one base, and base qualities are not known.

The immunoSEQ Assay, a bias-controlled multiplex PCR, was used to amplify TCRbeta CDR3 regions from genomic DNA. The paper's processing steps were these. The number of nucleated cells in each sample was estimated by amplification of reference gene primers within the assay. Sequence reads were collapsed and filtered to measure the absolute abundance of every unique TCRbeta CDR3 rearrangement. For each sample, productive Simpson clonality was calculated as the square root of Simpson's diversity index across productive rearrangements. The immuneACCESS repertoire file appears here via TCRdb, limited to in-frame rearrangements. These files lack a portion of the clones; in checked studies, under half of the deficit traces to unresolved V genes, and the cause of the others is not known. That table supplies the V and J calls and clone size; D and trimming were determined from the DNA. Counted in this sample were about 480,000 clones; roughly 89% of them appeared once. The ten largest clonotypes hold around 0.95% of the sample.

In Seattle, one collaborating source enrolled patients while the infection was active and tracked those patients longitudinally over the course of disease. Whole blood was collected in K2EDTA tubes by collaborating institutions according to the institutions' own protocols. For TCRbeta analysis, collaborator samples were shipped as frozen whole blood, as isolated PBMCs, or as DNA extracted from either sample type. The sample consisted of peripheral blood. Rearrangement joined TRBV5-1 to TRBJ2-7; the D gene is perhaps TRBD1, from 6 matching bases. The TCR originated in a man aged 18 to 29 with COVID-19, enrolled during active disease. The CDR3 protein sequence reads: CASSPTGEYTYEQYF. The DNA reads as follows: TGCGCCAGCAGCCCGACAGGAGAATACACCTACGAGCAGTACTTC.